This T cell receptor beta chain was observed in a study of T cell repertoires in cytomegalovirus infection. Background on the study: CMV infection plus the matching HLA type was flagged by public TCR beta signatures.

The V end lost 4 bases, the J end lost 4 bases, and 16 bases lay between the germline ends. Germline CDR1 and CDR2: SGHTA and FQGNSA. The CDR3 is made up of 15 amino acids. This clonotype was observed many times. The antigen is undetermined. One entry per CDR3 protein results from TCRdb running MiXCR on the reads. Of about 180,000 distinct CDR3 sequences listed, approximately 14% were seen once; the top ten hold over 20%. Findings and limits, study-wide: Within the response measured ex vivo, HLA-C-restricted CMV-specific TCR beta clonotypes were dominant. Individuals carrying CMV plus the relevant HLA were identified by cumulative frequency of public TCR beta families.

This chain uses TRBV7-2 with TRBJ2-5, with a weak D call TRBD2 (7 bases). The specimen sequenced was PBMCs. The sequence derives from a human donor in good health (CMV status not recorded). Some clones in this sample may be carry-over from other donors' samples. The CDR3 DNA reads as TGTGCCAGCAGCTCCAGGGGAGGGAGCGGAGAGACCCAGTACTTC. As protein: CASSSRGGSGETQYF. The whole variable domain, filled in from reference TRBV7-2 and TRBJ2-5, reads GAGVSQSPSNKVTEKGKDVELRCDPISGHTALYWYRQSLGQGLEFLIYFQGNSAPDKSGLPSDRFSAERTGGSVSTLTIQRTQQEDSAVYLCASSSRGGSGETQYFGPGTRLLVL.